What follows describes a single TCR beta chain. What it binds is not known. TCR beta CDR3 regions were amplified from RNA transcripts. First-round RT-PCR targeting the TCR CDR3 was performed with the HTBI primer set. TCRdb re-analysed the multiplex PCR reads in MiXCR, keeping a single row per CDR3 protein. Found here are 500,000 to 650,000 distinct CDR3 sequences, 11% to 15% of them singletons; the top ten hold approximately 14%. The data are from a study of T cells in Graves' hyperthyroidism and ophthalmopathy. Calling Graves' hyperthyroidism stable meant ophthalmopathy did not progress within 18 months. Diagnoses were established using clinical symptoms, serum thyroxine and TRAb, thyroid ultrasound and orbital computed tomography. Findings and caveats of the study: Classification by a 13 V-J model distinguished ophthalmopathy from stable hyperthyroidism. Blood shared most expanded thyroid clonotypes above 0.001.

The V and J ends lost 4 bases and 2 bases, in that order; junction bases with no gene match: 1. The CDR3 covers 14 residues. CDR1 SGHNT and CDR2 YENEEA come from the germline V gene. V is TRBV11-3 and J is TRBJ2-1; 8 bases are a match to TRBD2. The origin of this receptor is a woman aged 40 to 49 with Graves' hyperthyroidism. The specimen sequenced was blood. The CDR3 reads CASSSAGAYNEQFF. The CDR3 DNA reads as TGTGCCAGCAGCTCAGCGGGAGCCTACAATGAGCAGTTCTTC.